This entry is about one T cell receptor beta chain. What it binds is unknown. Using its own MiXCR run on the reads, TCRdb lists one record per CDR3 protein. The sample carries hundreds of thousands of distinct CDR3 sequences, around 31% recorded once. This sample is part of a study of T cell repertoires in cytomegalovirus infection. The V gene's germline CDR1 is LGHDT and CDR2 YNNKEL (reference sequence). This CDR3 is 14 amino acids long. V lost 0 bases, J lost 6 bases, and 10 bases lay in between. The chain is built from TRBV3-1 and TRBJ2-3; the D is unclear. Sequenced here: cultured CD8+ T cells from PBMCs, sampled from culture after CMV antigen stimulation. The TCR was taken from a human donor in good health (CMV status not recorded). Some clones in this sample may be carry-over from other donors' samples. CDR3 protein: CASSQDWQEDTQYF. The CDR3 DNA reads TGTGCCAGCAGCCAAGATTGGCAGGAGGATACGCAGTATTTT.